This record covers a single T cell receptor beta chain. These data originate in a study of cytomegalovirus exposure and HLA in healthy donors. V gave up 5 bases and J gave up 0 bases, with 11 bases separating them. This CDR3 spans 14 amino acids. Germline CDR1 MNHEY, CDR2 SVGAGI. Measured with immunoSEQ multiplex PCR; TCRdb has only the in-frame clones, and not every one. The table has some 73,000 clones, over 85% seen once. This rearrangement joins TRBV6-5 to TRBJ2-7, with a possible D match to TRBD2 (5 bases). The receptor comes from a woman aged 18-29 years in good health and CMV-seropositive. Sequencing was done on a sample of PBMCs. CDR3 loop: CASSPGIDSYEQYF. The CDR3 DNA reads TGTGCCAGCAGTCCGGGGATAGACTCCTACGAGCAGTACTTC.